This T cell receptor beta chain was identified in a study of CD4+ T cells in melanoma. The study, taken as a whole, reports: CD8+ T cell, macrophage and B cell function reportedly correlated with neoantigen-specific CD4+ T cells. Diverse differentiation states were reported for melanoma neoantigen-specific CD4+ T cells.

Clones were sequenced by immunoSEQ multiplex PCR, and TCRdb holds only the in-frame ones, with some missing. The sample yields 110,000 to 150,000 clones, around 90% seen once. Remarks on this clone: What it binds is not known.

The germline V gene has CDR1 SGHDT and CDR2 YYEEEE. Trimming left V 4 bases short and J 3 bases short, with 14 bases between. This CDR3 region has 14 residues. This sequence originates from a human donor with melanoma. The chain joins TRBV5-6 to TRBJ2-7; the D gene is possibly TRBD2 (6 bases). CDR3 amino acids: CASSAGPGLYEQYF. In DNA form, the CDR3 reads TGTGCCAGCAGCGCCGGTCCGGGACTCTACGAGCAGTACTTC.